The sequence of this T cell receptor beta chain was determined in a study of regulatory T cells in long-lasting Graves disease (dated by TCRdb to the early 2020s). Regarding the research as a whole: Antithyroid drugs had been taken for less than 3 months by newly diagnosed Graves' disease patients. Peripheral blood TCR sequencing and RNA sequencing compared persistent Graves' disease patients with newly diagnosed Graves' disease patients. TCR sequencing covered 13 persistent and roughly 20 newly diagnosed Graves' disease patients, 33 samples in total. The study took place in China and was registered as a clinical trial.

Libraries were built with multiplex PCR. Sequencing took place on an Illumina HiSeq 4000. CDR3 regions were amplified by Arm-PCR with iRepertoire HTBI primers to construct TCR beta libraries. PCR products were gel purified before sequencing. The source study handled its data this way. Across samples, 60 to 75 TRBV and 15 or so TRBJ segments were identified and used for gene usage analysis of CDR3 amino acid clonotypes. COPE and FqMerger were used to merge the filtered high-quality paired reads into contigs. BLAST was used to align contigs to the IMGT TRBV, TRBD and TRBJ reference genes, and CDR3 was defined following IMGT. Clonotypes above 0.1% frequency were classified as highly expanded clones. Repertoire diversity was measured by Shannon entropy, and V-J evenness by the Gini coefficient. A clonotype was considered public if more than one individual shared it. TCRdb reworked the public reads: Q25 trimming with fastp, MiXCR clone assembly, productive beta chains retained. Records with the same CDR3 protein are collapsed into one entry carrying the most frequent genes and DNA. What appears here as the V and J calls and clone size reflects TCRdb's work, not the paper's. This sample holds roughly 530,000 distinct CDR3 sequences; around 16% were observed only once. Approximately 25% of the sample is held by the ten biggest clonotypes.

At the junction V is shortened by 2 bases and J by 1 base, with 9 bases in between. CDR1 and CDR2 are drawn from the germline V gene (reference sequence): LNHDA, SQIVND. The CDR3 has 14 amino acids, counting the end cysteine and phenylalanine. Just CDR3 DNA is preserved here, 42 bases in frame from base 1. Summary of the overall study and its limitations: As a limitation, the authors acknowledged that the small sample size may reduce accuracy. Sequencing and analysis were restricted to the TCR beta chain. Persistent disease showed preferential use of TRBV28, TRBJ1-2 and TRBJ2-5, whereas newly diagnosed disease favored TRBV20-1 and TRBJ2-1. Lower TCR Shannon entropy and fewer highly expanded clones were observed in persistent Graves' disease patients than in newly diagnosed patients, which suggested clonal expansion. Because the primary lesion, thyroid tissue, could not be accessed, the study looked at peripheral blood alone. A larger number of public clonotypes was shared among persistent patients (approximately 2,600) than among newly diagnosed patients (around 880).

Notes on this clonotype: The target of this receptor is not known. No qualities accompany the bases; no much larger clone lies one base away.

The label giving this sample's time point can be read as: newly diagnosed GD, antithyroid drugs for less than 3 months. For both TCR sequencing and RNA sequencing, RNA was extracted from PBMCs in TRIzol. The diagnosis of Graves' disease was made according to American Thyroid Association guidelines. Patients were recruited from an endocrinology department in Xi'an, China. Each patient gave 7.5 to 10 milliliters of peripheral blood, collected in an EDTA anticoagulant tube. Ficoll Paque Plus density gradient separation was used to isolate PBMCs, and no additional T cell sorting was done. An Agilent 2100 Bioanalyzer and agarose gel were used to check RNA quality, while a NanoDrop 2000 measured RNA concentration. These data were likewise used in another study, on T cells in Graves' hyperthyroidism and ophthalmopathy. Taken from the second paper: A patient counted as having stable Graves' hyperthyroidism if no progression to ophthalmopathy occurred over 18 months of follow-up. Hyperthyroidism patients were aged 18 to 65 years and newly diagnosed, with disease duration of less than 2 months. Any patient with an uncontrolled infection, another autoimmune disease, pregnancy or lactation was excluded. Diagnoses were based on clinical symptoms, serum thyroxine and TRAb, thyroid ultrasound and orbital computed tomography. A first-round RT-PCR of the TCR CDR3 used the HTBI primer set with the Qiagen OneStep RT-PCR kit. Blood samples also contained most of the expanded thyroid clonotypes (frequency above 0.001), which suggests that blood repertoires may reflect thyroid immune responses. A model built on a 13 V-J signature distinguished ophthalmopathy from stable hyperthyroidism, reaching about 88% sensitivity and approximately 83% specificity in cross-validation and 80%/75% in testing. In validation, the model predicted progression to ophthalmopathy a median of around six months before onset, with approximately 68% sensitivity and 72.22% specificity. TCR V-J signatures able to tell the groups apart were searched for in a discovery cohort of approximately 95 patients, of whom under 45 had Graves' ophthalmopathy and 55 to 60 had stable Graves' hyperthyroidism. Prospective prediction of ophthalmopathy was tested in an independent validation cohort consisting of 18 to 20 hyperthyroidism patients and approximately 16 patients who later progressed to ophthalmopathy. The 95 to 100 discovery patients were randomly split 7:3 into training and test sets. Thyroid tissue and blood T-cell repertoires from several Graves' hyperthyroidism patients were also compared in the study. Once sampling was done, hyperthyroidism patients were given methimazole at a starting dose of 30 mg daily, whereas ophthalmopathy patients were given high-dose intravenous methylprednisolone. A second multiplex PCR round built the libraries, followed by size selection and purification. Paired-end sequencing of the libraries was performed with 100 bp reads on an Illumina HiSeq2000. SOAPnuke was used to process the raw data, with reads discarded if the reads contained adapters or uncalled bases, had a mean Phred below 15, or lacked an exact constant-primer or identifier match. High-quality paired reads were merged using COPE v1.2.5, and each unique nucleotide sequence was defined as a clonotype. MiTCR v1.1 was used to align the clonotypes against IMGT TRBV, TRBD and TRBJ reference segments. Analysis was restricted to V-J combinations with a frequency above 0.0001, which covered about 99% of repertoires. The TCS score was defined as the ratio of F50 (clonal expansion) to E x V (chaos), calculated using BLOSUM62-based TCRdist between CDR3 peptides within each V-J. Welch's t-statistics and random forest reduced around 520 V-J features to 13, which were used in a naive Bayes classifier (R e1071). Sample size was not statistically predetermined, and blinding of investigators to group allocation was not performed. The paper reports TCR Vbeta CDR3 sequencing of roughly 140 peripheral blood samples: some 44 ophthalmopathy, fewer than 80 hyperthyroidism and approximately 17 progressor patients.

This specimen consisted of peripheral blood mononuclear cells (PBMCs), obtained at new diagnosis, from a patient treated with antithyroid drugs. Recombination joined TRBV19 with TRBJ2-7; no D segment can be confidently identified. This clonotype was obtained from a middle-aged woman with Graves disease. Donor details come from another sample of the same person, matched by shared clones. The CDR3 has the sequence CASSILPGSYEQYF. The DNA reads as follows: TGTGCCAGTAGTATATTACCAGGTTCCTACGAGCAGTACTTC.